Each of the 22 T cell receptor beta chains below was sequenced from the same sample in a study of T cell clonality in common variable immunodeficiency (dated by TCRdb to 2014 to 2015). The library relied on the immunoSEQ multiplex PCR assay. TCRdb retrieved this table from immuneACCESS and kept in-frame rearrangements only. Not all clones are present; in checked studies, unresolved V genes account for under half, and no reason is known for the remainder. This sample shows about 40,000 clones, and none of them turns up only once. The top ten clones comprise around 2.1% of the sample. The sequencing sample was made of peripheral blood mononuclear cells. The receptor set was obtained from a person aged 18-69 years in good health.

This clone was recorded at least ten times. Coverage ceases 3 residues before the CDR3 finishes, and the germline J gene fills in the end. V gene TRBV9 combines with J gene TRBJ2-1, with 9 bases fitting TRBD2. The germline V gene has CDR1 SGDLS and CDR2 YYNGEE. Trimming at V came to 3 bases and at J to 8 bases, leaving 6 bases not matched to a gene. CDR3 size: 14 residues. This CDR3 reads CASSGLAARDEQFF. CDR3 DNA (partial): TGTGCCAGCAGCGGACTAGCGGCTCGGGATGAG. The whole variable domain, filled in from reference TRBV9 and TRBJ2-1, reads DSGVTQTPKHLITATGQRVTLRCSPRSGDLSVYWYQQSLDQGLQFLIQYYNGEERAKGNILERFSAQQFPDLHSELNLSSLELGDSALYFCASSGLAARDEQFFGPGTRLTVL.

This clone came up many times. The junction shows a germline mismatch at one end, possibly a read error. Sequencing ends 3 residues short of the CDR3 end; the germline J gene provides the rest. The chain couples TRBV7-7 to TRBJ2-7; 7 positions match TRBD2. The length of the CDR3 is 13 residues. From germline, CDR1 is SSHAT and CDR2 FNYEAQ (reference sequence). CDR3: CASSPGTTNEQYF. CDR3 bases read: TGTGCTAGCAGCCCCGGGACTACCAACGAG.

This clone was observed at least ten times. CDR3 sequence: CASSFSSTDTQYF. Incomplete CDR3 DNA: TGTGCCAGCAGCTTTAGTAGCACAGATACG. This chain uses TRBV11-3 with TRBJ2-3; no firm D call. The read ends 3 residues early relative to the CDR3; the germline J gene fills the gap. The CDR3 has 13 amino acids. V gave up 3 bases and J gave up 0 bases, with 4 bases separating them. CDR1 is SGHNT, CDR2 YENEEA, per germline.

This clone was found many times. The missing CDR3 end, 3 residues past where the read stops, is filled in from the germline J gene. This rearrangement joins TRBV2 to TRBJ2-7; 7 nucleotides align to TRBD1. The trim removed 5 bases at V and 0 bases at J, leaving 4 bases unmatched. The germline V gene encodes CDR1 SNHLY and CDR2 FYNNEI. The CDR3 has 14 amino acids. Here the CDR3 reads CASSQTGSSYEQYF. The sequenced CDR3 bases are TGTGCCAGCAGTCAGACAGGGAGCTCCTACGAG.

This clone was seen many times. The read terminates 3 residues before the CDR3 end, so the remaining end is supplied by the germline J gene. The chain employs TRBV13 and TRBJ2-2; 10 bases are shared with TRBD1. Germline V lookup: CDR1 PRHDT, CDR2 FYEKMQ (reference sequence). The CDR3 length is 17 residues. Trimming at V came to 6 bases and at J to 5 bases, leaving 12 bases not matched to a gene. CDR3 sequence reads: CASRPEGDRGHTGELFF. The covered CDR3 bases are TGTGCCAGCAGGCCAGAGGGGGACAGGGGACATACCGGGGAG.

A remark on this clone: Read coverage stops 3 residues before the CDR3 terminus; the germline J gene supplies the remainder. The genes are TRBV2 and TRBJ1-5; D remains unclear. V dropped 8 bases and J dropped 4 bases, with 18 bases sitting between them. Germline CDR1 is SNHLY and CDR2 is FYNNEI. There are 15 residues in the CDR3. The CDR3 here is CASGIEAGTNQPQHF. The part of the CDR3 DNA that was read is TGTGCCAGCGGGATCGAGGCGGGAACTAATCAGCCC. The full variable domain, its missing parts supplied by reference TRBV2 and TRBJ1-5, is EPEVTQTPSHQVTQMGQEVILRCVPISNHLYFYWYRQILGQKVEFLVSFYNNEISEKSEIFDDQFSVERPDGSNFTLKIRSTKLEDSAMYFCASGIEAGTNQPQHFGDGTRLSIL.

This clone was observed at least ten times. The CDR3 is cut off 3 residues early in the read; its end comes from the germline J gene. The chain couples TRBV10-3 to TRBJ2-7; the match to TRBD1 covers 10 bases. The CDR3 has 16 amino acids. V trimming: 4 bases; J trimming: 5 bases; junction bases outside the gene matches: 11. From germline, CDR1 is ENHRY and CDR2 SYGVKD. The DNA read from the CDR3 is TGTGCCATCAGTGGAGCAGGGGACAGGGGAATCAACGAG. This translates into CAISGAGDRGINE. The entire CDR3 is CAISGAGDRGINEQYF.

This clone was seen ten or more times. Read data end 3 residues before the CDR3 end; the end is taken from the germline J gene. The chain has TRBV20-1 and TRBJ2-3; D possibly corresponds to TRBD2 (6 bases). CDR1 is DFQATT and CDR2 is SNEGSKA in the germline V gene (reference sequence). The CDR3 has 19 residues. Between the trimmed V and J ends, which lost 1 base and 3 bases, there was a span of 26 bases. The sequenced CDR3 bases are TGCAGTGCTAGAGTCGGCCCTTCCGATAGCGGATTTAGGACAGATACG. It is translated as CSARVGPSDSGFRTDT. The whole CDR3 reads CSARVGPSDSGFRTDTQYF.

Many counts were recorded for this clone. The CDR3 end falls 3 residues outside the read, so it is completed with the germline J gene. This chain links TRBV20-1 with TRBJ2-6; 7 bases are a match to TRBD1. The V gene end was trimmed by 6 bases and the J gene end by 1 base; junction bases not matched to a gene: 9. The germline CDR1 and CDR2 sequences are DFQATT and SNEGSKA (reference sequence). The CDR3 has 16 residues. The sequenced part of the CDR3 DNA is TGCAGTGCCAAGACAGGGTTAGGGTCTGGGGCCAACGTC. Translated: CSAKTGLGSGANV. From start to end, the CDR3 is CSAKTGLGSGANVLTF.

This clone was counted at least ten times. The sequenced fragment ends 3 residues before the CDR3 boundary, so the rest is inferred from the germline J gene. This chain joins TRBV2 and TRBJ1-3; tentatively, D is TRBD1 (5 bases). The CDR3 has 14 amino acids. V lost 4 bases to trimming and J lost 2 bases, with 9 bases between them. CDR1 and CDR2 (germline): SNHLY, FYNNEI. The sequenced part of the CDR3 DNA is TGTGCCAGCAGTGGGACATCCACTGGAAACACC. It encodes CASSGTSTGNT. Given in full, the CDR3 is CASSGTSTGNTIYF.

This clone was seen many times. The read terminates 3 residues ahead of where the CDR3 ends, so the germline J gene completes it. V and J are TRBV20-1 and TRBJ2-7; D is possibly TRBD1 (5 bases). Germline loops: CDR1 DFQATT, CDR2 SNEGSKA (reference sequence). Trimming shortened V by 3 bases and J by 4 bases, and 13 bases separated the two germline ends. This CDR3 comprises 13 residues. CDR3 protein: CSASWAGSYEQYF. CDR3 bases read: TGCAGTGCTAGCTGGGCAGGGTCATACGAG.

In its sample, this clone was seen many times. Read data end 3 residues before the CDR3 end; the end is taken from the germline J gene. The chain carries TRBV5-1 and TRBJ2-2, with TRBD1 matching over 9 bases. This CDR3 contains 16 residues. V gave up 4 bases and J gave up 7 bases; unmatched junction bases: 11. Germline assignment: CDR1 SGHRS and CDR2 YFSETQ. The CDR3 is CASSPARDRVGGELFF. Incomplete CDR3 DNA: TGCGCCAGCAGCCCTGCCCGGGACAGGGTTGGCGGGGAG. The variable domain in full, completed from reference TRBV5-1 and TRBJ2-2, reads KAGVTQTPRYLIKTRGQQVTLSCSPISGHRSVSWYQQTPGQGLQFLFEYFSETQRNKGNFPGRFSGRQFSNSRSEMNVSTLELGDSALYLCASSPARDRVGGELFFGEGSRLTVL.

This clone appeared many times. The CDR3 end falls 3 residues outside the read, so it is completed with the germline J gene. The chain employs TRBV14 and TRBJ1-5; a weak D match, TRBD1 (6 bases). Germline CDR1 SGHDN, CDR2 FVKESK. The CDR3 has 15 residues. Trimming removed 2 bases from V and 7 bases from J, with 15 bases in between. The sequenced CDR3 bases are TGTGCCAGCAGCCAAAGGGCCCCGCAGGGGCAGCCC. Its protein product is CASSQRAPQGQP. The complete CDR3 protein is CASSQRAPQGQPQHF.

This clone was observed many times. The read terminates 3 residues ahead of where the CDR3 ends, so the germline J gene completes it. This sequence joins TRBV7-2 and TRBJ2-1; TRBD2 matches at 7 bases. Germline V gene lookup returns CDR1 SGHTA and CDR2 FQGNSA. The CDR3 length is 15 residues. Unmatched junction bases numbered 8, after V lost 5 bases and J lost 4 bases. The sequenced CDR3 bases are TGTGCCAGCAGCGTGCCGGGACTACCTTACAATGAG. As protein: CASSVPGLPYNE. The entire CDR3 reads CASSVPGLPYNEQFF.

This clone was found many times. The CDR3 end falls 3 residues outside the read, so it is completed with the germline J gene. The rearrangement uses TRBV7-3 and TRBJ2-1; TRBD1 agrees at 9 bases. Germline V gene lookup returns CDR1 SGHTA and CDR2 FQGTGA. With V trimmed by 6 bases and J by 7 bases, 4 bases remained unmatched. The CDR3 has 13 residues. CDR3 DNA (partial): TGTGCCAGCAGTGGGACAGGGAGAAATGAG. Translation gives CASSGTGRNE. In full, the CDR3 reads CASSGTGRNEQFF. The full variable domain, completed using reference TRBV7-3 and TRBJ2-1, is GAGVSQTPSNKVTEKGKYVELRCDPISGHTALYWYRQSLGQGPEFLIYFQGTGAADDSGLPNDRFFAVRPEGSVSTLKIQRTERGDSAVYLCASSGTGRNEQFFGPGTRLTVL.

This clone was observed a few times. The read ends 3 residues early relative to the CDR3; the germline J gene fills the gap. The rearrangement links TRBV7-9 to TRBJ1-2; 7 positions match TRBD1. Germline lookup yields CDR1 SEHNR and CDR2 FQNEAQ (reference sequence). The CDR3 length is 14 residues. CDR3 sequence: CASSPQTGLYDYTF. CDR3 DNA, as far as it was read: TGTGCCAGCAGCCCCCAGACAGGGCTCTACGAC.

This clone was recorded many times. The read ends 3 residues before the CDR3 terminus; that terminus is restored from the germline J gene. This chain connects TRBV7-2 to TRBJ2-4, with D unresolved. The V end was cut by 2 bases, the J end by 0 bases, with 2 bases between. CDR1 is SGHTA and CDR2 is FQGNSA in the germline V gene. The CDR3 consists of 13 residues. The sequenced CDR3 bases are TGTGCCAGCAGCTTACTAGCCAAAAACATT. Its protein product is CASSLLAKNI. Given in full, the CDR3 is CASSLLAKNIQYF.

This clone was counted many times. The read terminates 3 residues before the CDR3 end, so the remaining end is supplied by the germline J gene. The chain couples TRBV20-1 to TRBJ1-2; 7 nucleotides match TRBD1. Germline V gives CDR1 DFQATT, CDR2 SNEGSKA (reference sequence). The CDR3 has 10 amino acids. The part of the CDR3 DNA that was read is TGCAGTGCAGACAGGGACGGC. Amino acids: CSADRDG. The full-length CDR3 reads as CSADRDGYTF.

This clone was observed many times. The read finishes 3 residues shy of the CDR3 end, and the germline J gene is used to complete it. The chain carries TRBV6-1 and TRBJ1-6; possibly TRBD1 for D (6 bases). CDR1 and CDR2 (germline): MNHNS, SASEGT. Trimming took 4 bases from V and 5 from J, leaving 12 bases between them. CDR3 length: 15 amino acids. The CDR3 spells CASSAQGRDNSPLHF. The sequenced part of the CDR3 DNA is TGTGCCAGCAGTGCACAGGGTCGCGATAATTCACCC.

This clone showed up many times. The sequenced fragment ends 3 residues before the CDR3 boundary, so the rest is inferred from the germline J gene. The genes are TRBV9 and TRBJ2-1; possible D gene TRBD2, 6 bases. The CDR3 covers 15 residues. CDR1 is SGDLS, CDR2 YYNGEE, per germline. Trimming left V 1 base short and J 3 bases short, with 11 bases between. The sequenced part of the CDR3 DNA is TGTGCCAGCAGCGTAAACGGGGGACTCTACAATGAG. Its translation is CASSVNGGLYNE. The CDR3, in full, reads CASSVNGGLYNEQFF.

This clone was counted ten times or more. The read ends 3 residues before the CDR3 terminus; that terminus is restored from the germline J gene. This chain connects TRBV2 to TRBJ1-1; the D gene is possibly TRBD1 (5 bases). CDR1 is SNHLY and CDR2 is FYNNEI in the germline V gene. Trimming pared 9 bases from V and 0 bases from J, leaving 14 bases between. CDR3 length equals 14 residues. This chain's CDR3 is CASTMGRMNTEAFF. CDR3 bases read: TGTGCCAGTACCATGGGGCGCATGAACACTGAA.

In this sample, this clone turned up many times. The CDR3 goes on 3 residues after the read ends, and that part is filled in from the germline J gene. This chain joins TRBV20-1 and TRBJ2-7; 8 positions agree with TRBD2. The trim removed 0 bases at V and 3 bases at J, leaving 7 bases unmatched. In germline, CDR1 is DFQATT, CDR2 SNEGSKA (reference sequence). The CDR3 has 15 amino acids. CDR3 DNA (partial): TGCAGTGCTAGAGATAAGGGCGGGGGGAACTACGAG. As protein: CSARDKGGGNYE. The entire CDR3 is CSARDKGGGNYEQYF.